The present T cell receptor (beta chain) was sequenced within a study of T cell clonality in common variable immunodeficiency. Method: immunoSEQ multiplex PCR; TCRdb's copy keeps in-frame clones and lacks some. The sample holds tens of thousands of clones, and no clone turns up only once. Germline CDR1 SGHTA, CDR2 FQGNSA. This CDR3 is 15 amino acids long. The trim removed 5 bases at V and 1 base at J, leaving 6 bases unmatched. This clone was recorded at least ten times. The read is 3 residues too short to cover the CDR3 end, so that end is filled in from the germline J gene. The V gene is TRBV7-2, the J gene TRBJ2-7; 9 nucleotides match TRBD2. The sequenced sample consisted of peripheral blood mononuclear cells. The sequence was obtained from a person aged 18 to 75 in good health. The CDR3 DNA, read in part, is TGTGCCAGCAGCCTTAGCGGGAGCGCGTCCTACGAG. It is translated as CASSLSGSASYE. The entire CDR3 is CASSLSGSASYEQYF. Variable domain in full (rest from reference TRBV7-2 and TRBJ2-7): GAGVSQSPSNKVTEKGKDVELRCDPISGHTALYWYRQSLGQGLEFLIYFQGNSAPDKSGLPSDRFSAERTGGSVSTLTIQRTQQEDSAVYLCASSLSGSASYEQYFGPGTRLTVT.